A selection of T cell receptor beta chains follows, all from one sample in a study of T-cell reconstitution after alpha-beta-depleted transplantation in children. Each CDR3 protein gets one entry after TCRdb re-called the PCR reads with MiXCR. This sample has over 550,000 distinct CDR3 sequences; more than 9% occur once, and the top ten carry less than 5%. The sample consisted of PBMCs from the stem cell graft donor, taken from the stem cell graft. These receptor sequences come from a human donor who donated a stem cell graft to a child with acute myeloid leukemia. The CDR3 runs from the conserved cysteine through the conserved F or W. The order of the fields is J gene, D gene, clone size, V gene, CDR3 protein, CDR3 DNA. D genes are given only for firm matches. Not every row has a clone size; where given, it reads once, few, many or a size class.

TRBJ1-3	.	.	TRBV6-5	CASSYLGSGNTIYF	TGTGCCAGCAGTTACTTGGGGTCTGGAAACACCATATATTTT
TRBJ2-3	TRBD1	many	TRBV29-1	CSGEGGETTDTQYF	TGCAGCGGGGAAGGGGGCGAAACAACAGATACGCAGTATTTT
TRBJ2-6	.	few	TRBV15	CATSRLNSGANVLTF	TGTGCCACCAGCAGACTAAACTCTGGGGCCAACGTCCTGACTTTC
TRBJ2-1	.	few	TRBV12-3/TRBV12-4	CASSSADPYNEQFF	TGTGCCAGCAGTTCCGCGGATCCTTACAATGAGCAGTTCTTC
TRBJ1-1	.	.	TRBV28	CASSLSPIPEAFF	TGTGCCAGCAGTTTATCCCCCATCCCTGAAGCTTTCTTT
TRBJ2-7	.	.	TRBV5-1	CASSLASSGLGGHYEQYF	TGCGCCAGCAGCTTGGCATCTTCTGGCCTAGGGGGGCACTACGAGCAGTACTTC
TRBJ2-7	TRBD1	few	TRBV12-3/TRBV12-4	CASSTRTGLDEQYF	TGTGCCAGCAGTACCAGGACAGGGTTAGACGAGCAGTACTTC
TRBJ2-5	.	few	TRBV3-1	CASSQGRGAGDQYF	TGTGCCAGCAGCCAAGGCCGGGGTGCAGGGGACCAGTACTTC
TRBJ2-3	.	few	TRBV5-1	CASSSIQGTTDTQYF	TGCGCCAGCAGCTCCATCCAGGGAACGACAGATACGCAGTATTTT
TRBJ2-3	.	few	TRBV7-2	CASSLVDALGDTQYF	TGTGCCAGCAGCTTAGTTGACGCACTGGGGGATACGCAGTATTTT
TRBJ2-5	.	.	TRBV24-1	CATSGQYQETQYF	TGTGCCACCAGCGGCCAGTACCAAGAGACCCAGTACTTC
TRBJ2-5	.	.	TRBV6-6	CASSTPQETQYF	TGTGCCAGCAGTACACCTCAAGAGACCCAGTACTTC
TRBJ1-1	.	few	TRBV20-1	CGPDSLDTEAFF	TGCGGCCCGGACAGTTTAGACACTGAAGCTTTCTTT
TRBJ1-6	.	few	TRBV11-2	CASSLGTRDLHF	TGTGCCAGCAGCTTAGGGACTCGGGACCTCCACTTT
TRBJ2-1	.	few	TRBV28	CASSFRRGQFF	TGTGCCAGCAGTTTCCGGCGGGGGCAGTTCTTC
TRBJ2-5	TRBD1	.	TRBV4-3	CANSQDWVTGETQYF	TGCGCCAACAGCCAAGACTGGGTTACAGGGGAAACCCAGTACTTC
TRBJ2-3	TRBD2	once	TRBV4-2	CASSLRLATSGIGGGDTQYF	TGTGCCAGCAGCCTCCGCCTAGCGACTAGCGGGATTGGAGGTGGAGATACGCAGTATTTT
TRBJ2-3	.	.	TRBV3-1	CASSQENTQYF	TGTGCCAGCAGCCAAGAGAATACGCAGTATTTT
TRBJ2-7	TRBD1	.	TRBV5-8	CASSPGQGAEEQYF	TGTGCCAGCAGCCCGGGACAGGGGGCGGAGGAGCAGTACTTC
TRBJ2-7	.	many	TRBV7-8	CASSLQGTAYEQYF	TGTGCCAGCAGCTTACAGGGTACGGCCTACGAGCAGTACTTC
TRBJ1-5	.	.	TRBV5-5	CASSPTGQYSNQPQHF	TGTGCCAGCAGCCCCACCGGACAGTATAGCAATCAGCCCCAGCATTTT
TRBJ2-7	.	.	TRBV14	CASSQEEVSEQYF	TGTGCCAGCAGCCAAGAGGAGGTTTCGGAGCAGTACTTC
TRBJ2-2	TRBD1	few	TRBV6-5	CASTQILIRGLGGELFF	TGTGCCAGCACCCAAATCCTAATCAGGGGGCTGGGCGGGGAGCTGTTTTTT
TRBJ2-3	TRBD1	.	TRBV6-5	CASSYSGRGLGDTQYF	TGTGCCAGCAGTTACTCTGGCAGGGGGCTTGGGGATACGCAGTATTTT
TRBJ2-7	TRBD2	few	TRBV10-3	CAISESSISGLAAFEQYF	TGTGCCATCAGTGAGTCCTCGATTTCCGGACTAGCGGCCTTCGAGCAGTACTTC
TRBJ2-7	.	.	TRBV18	CASSPTELEQYF	TGTGCCAGCTCTCCGACAGAATTGGAGCAGTACTTC
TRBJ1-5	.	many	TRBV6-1	CASSEAGGGQPQHF	TGTGCCAGCAGTGAGGCGGGAGGAGGACAGCCCCAGCATTTT
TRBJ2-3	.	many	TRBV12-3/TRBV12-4	CASNLGRLESDTQYF	TGTGCCAGCAACTTGGGCAGGCTGGAGTCAGATACGCAGTATTTT
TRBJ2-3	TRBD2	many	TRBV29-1	CSVRGGADTQYF	TGCAGCGTCCGGGGGGGCGCAGATACGCAGTATTTT
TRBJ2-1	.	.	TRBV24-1	CATSDLDYPGYNEQFF	TGTGCCACCAGTGATTTGGACTACCCCGGGTACAATGAGCAGTTCTTC
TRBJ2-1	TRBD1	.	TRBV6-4	CASSKDREKDEQFF	TGTGCCAGCAGTAAGGACAGGGAGAAGGATGAGCAGTTCTTC
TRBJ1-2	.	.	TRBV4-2	CASSQDMQGIEGYTF	TGTGCCAGCAGCCAAGATATGCAGGGGATAGAAGGCTACACCTTC
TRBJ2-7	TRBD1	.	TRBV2	CAILSPGQGLNEQYF	TGTGCCATTCTTTCCCCGGGACAGGGGTTAAACGAGCAGTACTTC